The clone carrying this T cell receptor beta chain came up once. Antigen: not known. The data stem from a study of post-analysis software for immune sequencing data. Study conclusions and caveats: The five TRBV segments detected at higher frequency in patients than in controls included TRBV5-6, TRBV5-1 and TRBV20-1.

The CDR3 spans 16 residues. From germline, CDR1 is WNHNN and CDR2 SYGVQD (reference sequence). V lost 0 bases, J lost 2 bases, and 3 bases stayed unmatched. Each TCR beta cDNA library carried unique molecular identifiers. Each sample of about 0.95 to 11 million input T cells yielded 500,000 or so cDNA molecules, so each molecule approximated one T cell. TCRdb analysed the PCR reads with MiXCR anew, one entry per CDR3 protein. The table records roughly 800,000 distinct CDR3 sequences, roughly 50% of them present only once. Sequenced: blood. The chain employs TRBV10-1 and TRBJ2-5; the match to TRBD1 covers 10 bases. The sequence derives from a girl aged 5-17 years with multiple sclerosis. CDR3 residues: CASSESGQGRQETQYF. The CDR3 DNA reads as TGCGCCAGCAGTGAGTCGGGACAGGGGAGGCAAGAGACCCAGTACTTC.